This T cell receptor (beta chain) was obtained from a study of TIL therapy for anti-PD-1-resistant metastatic lung cancer. The immunoSEQ assay was v3. TCRdb keeps only in-frame clones here, not all; method: immunoSEQ multiplex PCR. Of over 7,500 clones in the sample, approximately 83% are singletons; the top ten hold about 10%. From germline, CDR1 is SGHTA and CDR2 FQGNSA. The V end lost 1 base, the J end lost 0 bases, and 10 bases lay between the germline ends. CDR3 length equals 16 residues. The time point was: pre-treatment sample, taken before nivolumab and TIL therapy. Tumor tissue came from excised metastases, mostly pleural nodules or supraclavicular lymph nodes.

This clonotype was obtained from a person between 25 and 79 years old with non-small cell lung cancer. This sample comprised tumor tissue, obtained at baseline. The V gene is TRBV7-2, the J gene TRBJ1-3; unclear D gene. This chain's CDR3 is CASSLVGAGSGNTIYF. CDR3 DNA sequence: TGTGCCAGCAGCTTAGTGGGCGCTGGCTCTGGAAACACCATATATTTT.